The 23 T cell receptor beta chains given below trace back to one sample, sequenced in a study of shared clonotypes between healthy human individuals. The method was immunoSEQ multiplex PCR; TCRdb's version includes in-frame clones alone and lacks a portion of them. The sample holds over a million clones, approximately 78% seen once. The source material was memory CD4+ T cells from PBMCs. This sample's subset: CD45RA-negative fraction. The receptors originated from a man aged 18 to 30 in good health. Some clones in this sample may be carry-over from other donors' samples.

This chain connects TRBV5-4 to TRBJ2-1; D is perhaps TRBD2 (6 bases). This CDR3 is 15 amino acids long. The germline V gene has CDR1 SGHNT and CDR2 YYREEE (reference sequence). Trimming took 0 bases from V and 4 from J, leaving 11 bases between them. The CDR3 sequence: CASSLALSGYNEQFF. The CDR3 nucleotides are TGTGCCAGCAGCTTGGCCCTTAGCGGTTACAATGAGCAGTTCTTC. Full variable domain (missing parts from reference TRBV5-4 and TRBJ2-1): ETGVTQSPTHLIKTRGQQVTLRCSSQSGHNTVSWYQQALGQGPQFIFQYYREEENGRGNFPPRFSGLQFPNYSSELNVNALELDDSALYLCASSLALSGYNEQFFGPGTRLTVL.

The chain combines TRBV5-1 with TRBJ2-1; 11 bases agree with TRBD1. Per germline, CDR1 SGHRS and CDR2 YFSETQ. This CDR3 spans 15 amino acids. Trimming removed 2 bases from V and 7 bases from J; junction bases left unmatched: 5. The CDR3 nucleotides are TGCGCCAGCAGCTTAAAGGGACAGGGGGTAAATGAGCAGTTCTTC. This codes for CASSLKGQGVNEQFF.

The rearrangement links TRBV29-1 to TRBJ1-1; TRBD1 might be the D (5 bases). The CDR3 loop spans 14 amino acids. In germline, CDR1 is SQVTM, CDR2 ANQGSEA. Between the trimmed V and J ends, which lost 1 base and 6 bases, there was a span of 15 bases. The CDR3 DNA is TGCAGCGTTGAAGTGGGCAGGGTCGGTTCTGAAGCTTTCTTT. It yields the protein CSVEVGRVGSEAFF.

The rearrangement uses TRBV9 and TRBJ2-1, with TRBD1 identical over 10 bases. The CDR3 has 14 amino acids. The germline V gene has CDR1 SGDLS and CDR2 YYNGEE. Trimming cost V 2 bases and J 9 bases; bases outside gene matches: 5. Written as DNA, the CDR3 is TGTGCCAGCAGCGTGGGGACAGGGGAGGGTGAGCAGTTCTTC. Translating gives CASSVGTGEGEQFF. The full variable domain, its missing parts supplied by reference TRBV9 and TRBJ2-1, is DSGVTQTPKHLITATGQRVTLRCSPRSGDLSVYWYQQSLDQGLQFLIQYYNGEERAKGNILERFSAQQFPDLHSELNLSSLELGDSALYFCASSVGTGEGEQFFGPGTRLTVL.

The rearrangement uses TRBV7-2 and TRBJ1-2; 7 bases line up with TRBD1. V lost 4 bases, J lost 8 bases, and 7 bases stayed unmatched. The CDR3 has 13 amino acids. CDR1 is SGHTA, CDR2 FQGNSA, per germline. The CDR3 spells CASSSDRAGGYTF. CDR3 bases: TGTGCCAGCAGCTCTGACAGGGCCGGAGGCTACACCTTC.

The chain joins TRBV7-7 to TRBJ2-1; 7 bases match TRBD2. The CDR3 consists of 13 residues. V lost 5 bases and J lost 7; bases outside the gene matches: 5. Germline CDR1 and CDR2: SSHAT and FNYEAQ (reference sequence). For the CDR3, the DNA is TGTGCCAGCAGCGCGGGAGCTTATAATGAGCAGTTCTTC. Its protein is CASSAGAYNEQFF. The entire variable domain, with the rest obtained from reference TRBV7-7 and TRBJ2-1, is as follows: GAGVSQSPRYKVTKRGQDVTLRCDPISSHATLYWYQQALGQGPEFLTYFNYEAQPDKSGLPSDRFSAERPEGSISTLTIQRTEQRDSAMYRCASSAGAYNEQFFGPGTRLTVL.

The chain combines TRBV11-2 with TRBJ2-5, with 10 positions matching TRBD1. With V trimmed by 7 bases and J by 5 bases, 13 bases remained unmatched. From germline, CDR1 is SGHAT and CDR2 FQNNGV. CDR3 length equals 16 residues. The CDR3, as DNA: TGTGCCAGCACCAAAAGGAGGGGACAGGGGTGGGAGACCCAGTACTTC. This encodes CASTKRRGQGWETQYF. The complete variable domain, with remaining parts taken from reference TRBV11-2 and TRBJ2-5, reads EAGVAQSPRYKIIEKRQSVAFWCNPISGHATLYWYQQILGQGPKLLIQFQNNGVVDDSQLPKDRFSAERLKGVDSTLKIQPAKLEDSAVYLCASTKRRGQGWETQYFGPGTRLLVL.

The gene calls are TRBV19 and TRBJ1-2; D may be TRBD1 (5 bases). Germline V gives CDR1 LNHDA, CDR2 SQIVND (reference sequence). This CDR3 has 13 residues. Deletions cut 3 bases from V and 4 bases from J, with 9 bases between. The CDR3 DNA is TGTGCCAGTAGTATCCGGGACCTCTATGGCTACACCTTC. It specifies CASSIRDLYGYTF.

The J gene is TRBJ2-5, the V gene TRBV5-5; TRBD2 matches 11 bases. The CDR3 runs 15 residues. V trimming: 2 bases; J trimming: 3 bases; junction bases outside the gene matches: 3. Per the germline V gene, CDR1 is SGHKS and CDR2 is YYEKEE (reference sequence). The CDR3 is CASSFLAGGKETQYF. The CDR3, as DNA: TGTGCCAGCAGCTTCCTAGCGGGAGGTAAAGAGACCCAGTACTTC.

V is TRBV10-1 and J is TRBJ2-2; 7 bases map to TRBD2. The CDR3 loop spans 15 amino acids. Germline assignment: CDR1 WNHNN and CDR2 SYGVQD (reference sequence). Trimming cost V 5 bases and J 0 bases; bases outside gene matches: 3. CDR3 in amino acids: CASSPSGANTGELFF. CDR3 coding DNA: TGCGCCAGCAGTCCGAGCGGGGCGAACACCGGGGAGCTGTTTTTT.

The chain is built from TRBV9 and TRBJ1-3, with D unclear. From germline, CDR1 is SGDLS and CDR2 YYNGEE. Trimming removed 0 bases at V and 0 bases at J, with 10 bases between. This CDR3 contains 16 residues. The CDR3 here is CASSVDPRSSGNTIYF. CDR3 bases: TGTGCCAGCAGCGTAGACCCGAGGAGCTCTGGAAACACCATATATTTT.

The DNA for the CDR3 is TGTGCCAGTAGTGCCAGGACAGGGGAAGAGACCCAGTACTTC. Translation gives CASSARTGEETQYF. V gene TRBV19 combines with J gene TRBJ2-5, with 9 bases identical to TRBD1. Germline trimming cut 5 bases from V and 3 bases from J; bases unmatched to any gene: 4. Germline CDR1 is LNHDA and CDR2 is SQIVND (reference sequence). The CDR3 has 14 amino acids.

The rearrangement links TRBV30 to TRBJ1-4; possibly TRBD1 for D (5 bases). Germline loops: CDR1 GTSNPN, CDR2 SVGIG (reference sequence). CDR3 size: 14 residues. V lost 5 bases to trimming and J lost 4 bases, with 14 bases between them. The CDR3 DNA is TGTGCCTGGGGGAAGGGAGGGGATAATGAAAAACTGTTTTTT. This encodes CAWGKGGDNEKLFF.

The rearrangement uses TRBV9 and TRBJ2-2, with TRBD2 as a possible D gene (6 bases). CDR1 and CDR2 (germline): SGDLS, YYNGEE. The CDR3 is 14 residues long. V shed 1 base and J shed 7 bases, with 11 bases lying between them. Here the CDR3 reads CASSVQAGSGELFF. The CDR3 coding sequence is TGTGCCAGCAGCGTACAAGCCGGGAGCGGGGAGCTGTTTTTT.

In regard to this clone: Its ends do not fully match the called genes, so a read error is possible. The chain carries TRBV27 and TRBJ2-3, with TRBD1 matching 7 bases. Germline CDR1 MNHEY, CDR2 SMNVEV (reference sequence). This CDR3 spans 16 amino acids. The chain's CDR3 is CASRLMTGTVTDTQYF. The DNA of the CDR3 is TGTGCCAGCCGTTTGATGACAGGGACAGTCACAGATACGCAGTATTTT.

This clone was counted only a few times. J is TRBJ1-5 and V is TRBV19; no definite D call. Trimming pared 2 bases from V and 0 bases from J, leaving 8 bases between. CDR3 length equals 15 residues. From germline, CDR1 is LNHDA and CDR2 SQIVND (reference sequence). The CDR3 reads CASSIRHISNQPQHF. As DNA, the CDR3 is TGTGCCAGTAGTATACGCCACATTAGCAATCAGCCCCAGCATTTT.

CDR3 nucleotides: TGCGCCAGCAGCCCCAATCCGGTCGGCGGGAGCGAGCAGTACTTC. It yields the protein CASSPNPVGGSEQYF. The V gene is TRBV5-1, the J gene TRBJ2-7; TRBD2 aligns across 7 bases. V dropped 4 bases and J dropped 6; count of bases not matched to a gene: 13. CDR1 is SGHRS, CDR2 YFSETQ, per germline. The CDR3 is made up of 15 amino acids.

The chain has TRBV28 and TRBJ1-5; D is uncertain. Germline V gene sequence: CDR1 MDHEN, CDR2 SYDVKM. The CDR3 totals 13 residues. Between the trimmed V and J ends, which lost 7 bases and 4 bases, there was a span of 11 bases. The CDR3 loop reads CASTVTRNQPQHF. CDR3 coding DNA: TGTGCCAGCACCGTAACTAGGAATCAGCCCCAGCATTTT.

The chain combines TRBV5-4 with TRBJ2-5, with no clear D. Trimming pared 4 bases from V and 2 bases from J, leaving 12 bases between. The CDR3 is made up of 14 amino acids. Germline CDR1 is SGHNT and CDR2 is YYREEE (reference sequence). The CDR3 loop reads CASSRRLEQETQYF. The CDR3 DNA is TGTGCCAGCAGCCGACGACTGGAGCAAGAGACCCAGTACTTC. The full variable domain, completed using reference TRBV5-4 and TRBJ2-5, is ETGVTQSPTHLIKTRGQQVTLRCSSQSGHNTVSWYQQALGQGPQFIFQYYREEENGRGNFPPRFSGLQFPNYSSELNVNALELDDSALYLCASSRRLEQETQYFGPGTRLLVL.

The genes are TRBV6-5 and TRBJ2-2; the D is unclear. In germline, CDR1 is MNHEY, CDR2 SVGAGI. V was pared by 7 bases and J by 2 bases, with 2 bases between. The CDR3 loop spans 11 amino acids. DNA of the CDR3: TGTGCCAGCAAAAACACCGGGGAGCTGTTTTTT. Amino acids: CASKNTGELFF.

J is TRBJ2-6 and V is TRBV30; perhaps TRBD1 as D (8 bases). Deletions cut 7 bases from V and 0 bases from J, with 16 bases between. This CDR3 has 16 residues. In germline, CDR1 is GTSNPN, CDR2 SVGIG (reference sequence). For the CDR3, the DNA is TGTGCCTCGAACAGGGGGGGCAACTCTGGGGCCAACGTCCTGACTTTC. Its translation is CASNRGGNSGANVLTF.

This clone was recorded a few times. This chain joins TRBV7-2 and TRBJ2-7; tentative D call: TRBD1 (6 bases). The germline V and J ends were trimmed by 0 bases and 3 bases, with 9 bases remaining between them. Germline CDR1 reads SGHTA; CDR2 reads FQGNSA. CDR3 length equals 14 residues. CDR3 loop: CASSLAGADYEQYF. As DNA, the CDR3 is TGTGCCAGCAGCTTAGCGGGGGCCGACTACGAGCAGTACTTC.

The genes are TRBV5-4 and TRBJ1-2; TRBD1 aligns across 10 bases. The CDR3 sequence is 15 residues long. V trimming: 3 bases; J trimming: 1 base; junction bases outside the gene matches: 3. Germline V gives CDR1 SGHNT, CDR2 YYREEE (reference sequence). In DNA form, the CDR3 reads TGTGCCAGCAGCTCCCGGGACAGGGGTAACTATGGCTACACCTTC. Translated: CASSSRDRGNYGYTF.